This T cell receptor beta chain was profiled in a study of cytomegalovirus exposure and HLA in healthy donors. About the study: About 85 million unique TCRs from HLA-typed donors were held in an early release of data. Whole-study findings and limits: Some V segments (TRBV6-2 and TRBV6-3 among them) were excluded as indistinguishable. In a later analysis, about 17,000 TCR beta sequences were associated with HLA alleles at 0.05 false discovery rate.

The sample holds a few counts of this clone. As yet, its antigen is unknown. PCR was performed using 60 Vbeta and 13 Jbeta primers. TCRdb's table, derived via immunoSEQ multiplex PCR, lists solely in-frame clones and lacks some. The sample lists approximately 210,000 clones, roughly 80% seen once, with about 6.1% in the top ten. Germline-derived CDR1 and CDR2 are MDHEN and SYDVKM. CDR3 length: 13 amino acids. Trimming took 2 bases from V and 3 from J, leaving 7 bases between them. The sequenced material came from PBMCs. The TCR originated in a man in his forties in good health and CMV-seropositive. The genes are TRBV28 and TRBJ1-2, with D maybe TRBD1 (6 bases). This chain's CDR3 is CASSLAGDYGYTF. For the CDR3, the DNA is TGTGCCAGCAGTTTAGCAGGGGACTATGGCTACACCTTC.